The present entry profiles one T cell receptor beta chain with its context. Its specificity is not known. This CDR3 is 14 amino acids long. Germline values: CDR1 SQVTM, CDR2 ANQGSEA. The junction had 6 bases not matched to a gene; V was cut back by 2 bases and J by 5 bases. Produced via immunoSEQ multiplex PCR; TCRdb's table is partial and in-frame only. Of 12,000 to 15,000 clones in the sample, around 98% were seen once. The entry originates in a study of T cell clonotyping in hematopoietic cell transplantation. Whole-study findings and limits: Higher Inverse Simpson Index values in graft donor and pretransplant recipient predicted broader posttransplant TCR diversity.

This sequence joins TRBV29-1 and TRBJ2-7, with 10 bases that match TRBD1. The sequences come from peripheral blood mononuclear cells, collected 30 days after allogeneic stem cell transplant. This sequence was found in a female patient between 50 and 60 years old who had an allogeneic stem cell transplant from an unrelated donor, so T cells may come from the graft donor. Some clones in this sample may be carry-over from other donors' samples. The CDR3 DNA reads as TGCAGCGTTGAAAAGGGGACAGGGGCGAACGAGCAGTACTTC. Protein sequence: CSVEKGTGANEQYF.